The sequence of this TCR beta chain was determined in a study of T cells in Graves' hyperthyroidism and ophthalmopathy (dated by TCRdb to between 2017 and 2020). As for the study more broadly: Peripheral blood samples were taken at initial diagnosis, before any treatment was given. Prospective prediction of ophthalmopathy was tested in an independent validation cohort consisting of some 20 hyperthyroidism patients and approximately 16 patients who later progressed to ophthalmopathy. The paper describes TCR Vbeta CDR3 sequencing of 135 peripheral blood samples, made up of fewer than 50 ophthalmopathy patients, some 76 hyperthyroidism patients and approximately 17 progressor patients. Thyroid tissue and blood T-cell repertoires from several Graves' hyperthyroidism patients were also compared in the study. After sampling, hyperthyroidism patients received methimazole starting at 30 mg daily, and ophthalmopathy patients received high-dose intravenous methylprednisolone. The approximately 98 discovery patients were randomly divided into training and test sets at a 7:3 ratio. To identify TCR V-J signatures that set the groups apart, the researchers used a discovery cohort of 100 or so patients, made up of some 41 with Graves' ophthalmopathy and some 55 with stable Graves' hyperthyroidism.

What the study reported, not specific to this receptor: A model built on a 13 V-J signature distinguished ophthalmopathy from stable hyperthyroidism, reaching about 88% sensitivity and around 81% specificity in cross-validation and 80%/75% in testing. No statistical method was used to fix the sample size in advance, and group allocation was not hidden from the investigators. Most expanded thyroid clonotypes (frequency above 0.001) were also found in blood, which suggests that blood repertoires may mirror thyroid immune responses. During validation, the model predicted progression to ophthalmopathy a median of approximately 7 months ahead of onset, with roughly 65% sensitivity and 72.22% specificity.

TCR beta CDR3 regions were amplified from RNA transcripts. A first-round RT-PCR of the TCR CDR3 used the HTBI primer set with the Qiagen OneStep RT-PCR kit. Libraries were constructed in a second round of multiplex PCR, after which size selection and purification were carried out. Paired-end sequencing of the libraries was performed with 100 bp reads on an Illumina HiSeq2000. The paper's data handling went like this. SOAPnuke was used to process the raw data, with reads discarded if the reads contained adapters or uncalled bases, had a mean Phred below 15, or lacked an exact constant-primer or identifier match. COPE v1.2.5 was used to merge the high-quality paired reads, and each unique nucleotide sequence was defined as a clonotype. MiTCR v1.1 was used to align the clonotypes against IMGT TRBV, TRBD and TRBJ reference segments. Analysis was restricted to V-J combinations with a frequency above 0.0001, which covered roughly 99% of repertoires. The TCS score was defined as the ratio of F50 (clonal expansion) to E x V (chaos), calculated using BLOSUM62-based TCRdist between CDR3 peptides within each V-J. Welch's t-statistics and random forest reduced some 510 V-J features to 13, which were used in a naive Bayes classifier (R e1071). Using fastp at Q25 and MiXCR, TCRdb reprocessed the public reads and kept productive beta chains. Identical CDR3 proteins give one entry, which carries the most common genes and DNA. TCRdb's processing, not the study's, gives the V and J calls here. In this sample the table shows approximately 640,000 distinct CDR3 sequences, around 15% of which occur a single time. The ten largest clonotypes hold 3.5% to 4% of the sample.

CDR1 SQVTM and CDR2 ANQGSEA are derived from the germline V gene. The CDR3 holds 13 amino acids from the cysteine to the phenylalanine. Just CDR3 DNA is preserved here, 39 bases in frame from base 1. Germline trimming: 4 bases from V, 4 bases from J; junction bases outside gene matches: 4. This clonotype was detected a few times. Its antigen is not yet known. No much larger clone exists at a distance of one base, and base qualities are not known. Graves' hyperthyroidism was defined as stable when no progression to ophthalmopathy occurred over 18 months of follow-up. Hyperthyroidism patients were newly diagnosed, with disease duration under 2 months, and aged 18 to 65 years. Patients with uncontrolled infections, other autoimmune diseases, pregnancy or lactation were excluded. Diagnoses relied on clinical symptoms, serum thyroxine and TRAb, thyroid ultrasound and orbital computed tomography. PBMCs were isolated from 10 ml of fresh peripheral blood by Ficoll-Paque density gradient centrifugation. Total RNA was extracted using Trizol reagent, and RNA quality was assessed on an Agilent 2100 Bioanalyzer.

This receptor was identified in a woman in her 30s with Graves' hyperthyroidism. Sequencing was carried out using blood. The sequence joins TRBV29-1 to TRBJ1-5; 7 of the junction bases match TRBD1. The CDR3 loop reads CSVVDRVNQPQHF. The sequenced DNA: TGCAGCGTTGTTGACAGGGTGAATCAGCCCCAGCATTTT.